Here is one T cell receptor (beta chain) with its context. Primers for the PCR totalled 60 Vbeta and 13 Jbeta. Sequencing used immunoSEQ multiplex PCR; TCRdb keeps in-frame clones, though not all of them. The sample consists of 200,000 to 250,000 clones, 82% of them appearing once. The entry originates in a study of cytomegalovirus exposure and HLA in healthy donors. The CDR3 is 18 amino acids. CDR1 MNHNS and CDR2 SASEGT come from the germline V gene. Trimming removed 1 base from V and 4 bases from J; junction bases left unmatched: 6. This clonotype was sampled from a woman aged 40 to 50 in good health and CMV-seronegative. The rearrangement joins TRBV6-1 to TRBJ2-2; 13 nucleotides line up with TRBD2. The sequencing input was PBMCs. CDR3 loop: CASSEVAGLAGSTGELFF. CDR3 DNA: TGTGCCAGCAGTGAAGTTGCGGGACTAGCGGGGAGCACCGGGGAGCTGTTTTTT.